This TCR beta chain was sequenced for a study of tumor-infiltrating lymphocytes in primary liver carcinoma. Looking at the study overall: Donors underwent surgery for histopathologically diagnosed primary liver carcinoma. Samples returned roughly 3.65 to 8 million productive TCRbeta reads, a yield that was similar across tissue types. The study, taken as a whole, reports: Blood fell significantly below tumors in its top-250-clone fraction (p = 0.039).

Starting material of roughly 550 ng total RNA yielded TCR beta cDNA via a constant-region primer. Researchers made the TCR beta libraries by running three nested multiplex PCR rounds with slightly modified ARM-PCR. The first two PCR rounds used TRBV1-TRBV30 forward primers with a C-beta reverse primer, about 10 cycles each. TCRdb reprocessed the multiplex PCR reads via MiXCR and lists one record per CDR3 protein. The sample has more than 150,000 distinct CDR3 sequences, approximately 60% seen once. The study extracted blood RNA from unsorted whole blood and also extracted germline DNA. A sample of roughly 4.2 milliliters of peripheral blood was taken before surgery. This clonotype was detected ten times or more. Its antigen is undetermined. Germline V gives CDR1 SGHAT, CDR2 FQNNGV. V was shortened by 3 bases and J by 6 bases, with 15 bases between the two germline ends. The CDR3 is 15 amino acids.

Sequencing was done on a sample of peripheral blood. The chain uses TRBV11-2 and TRBJ2-1, with D possibly matching TRBD2 (7 bases). This sequence originates from a man in his forties with primary liver carcinoma and hepatitis B virus infection. CDR3 region: CASSFPLGGGNEQFF. The CDR3 DNA sequence: TGTGCCAGCAGCTTTCCTCTAGGGGGGGGCAATGAGCAGTTCTTC.